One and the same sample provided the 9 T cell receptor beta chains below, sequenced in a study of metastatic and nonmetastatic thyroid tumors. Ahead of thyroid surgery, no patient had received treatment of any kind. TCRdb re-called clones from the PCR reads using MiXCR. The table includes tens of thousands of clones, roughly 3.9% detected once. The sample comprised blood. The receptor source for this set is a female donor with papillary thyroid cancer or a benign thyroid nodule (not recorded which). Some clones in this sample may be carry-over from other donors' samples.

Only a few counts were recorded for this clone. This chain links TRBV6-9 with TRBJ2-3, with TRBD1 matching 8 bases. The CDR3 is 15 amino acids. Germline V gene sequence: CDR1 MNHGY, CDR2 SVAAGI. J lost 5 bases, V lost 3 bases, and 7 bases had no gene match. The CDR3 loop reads CASSYVQGVKDTQYF. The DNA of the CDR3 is TGTGCCAGCAGTTACGTACAGGGGGTTAAAGATACGCAGTATTTT.

CDR3 DNA: TGTGCCAGCAGTTTTCTGGGACTAGCGGGGGCGACAGATACGCAGTATTTT. This gives the protein CASSFLGLAGATDTQYF. The chain has TRBV28 and TRBJ2-3, with 14 bases lining up with TRBD2. V was pared by 3 bases and J by 3 bases, with 5 bases of the junction left unmatched. This CDR3 comprises 17 residues. From germline, CDR1 is MDHEN and CDR2 SYDVKM.

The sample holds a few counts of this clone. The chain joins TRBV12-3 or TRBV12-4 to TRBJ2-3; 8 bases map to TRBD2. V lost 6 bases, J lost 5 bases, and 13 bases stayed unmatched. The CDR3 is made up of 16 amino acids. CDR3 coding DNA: TGTGCCAGCAGCCCCTACTGGCGGGGGGTACTAGATACGCAGTATTTT. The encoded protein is CASSPYWRGVLDTQYF.

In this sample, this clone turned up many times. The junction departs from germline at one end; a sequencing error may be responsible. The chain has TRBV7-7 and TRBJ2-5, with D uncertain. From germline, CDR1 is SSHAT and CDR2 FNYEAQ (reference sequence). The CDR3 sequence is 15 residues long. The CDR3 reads CASSRSPDLLETQYF. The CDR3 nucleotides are TGTGCTAGCAGCCGTAGTCCGGACCTCCTAGAGACCCAGTACTTC.

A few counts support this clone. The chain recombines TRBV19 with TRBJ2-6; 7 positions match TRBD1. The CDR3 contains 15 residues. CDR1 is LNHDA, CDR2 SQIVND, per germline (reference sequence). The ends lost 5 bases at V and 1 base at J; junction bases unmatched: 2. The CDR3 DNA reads TGTGCCAGTAGTGGGGGACAGTCTGGGGCCAACGTCCTGACTTTC. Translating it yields CASSGGQSGANVLTF.

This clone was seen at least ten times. CDR3 nucleotides: TGTGCCAGCAGCTTAGCCGGGACTAGCGGGAGTGGGCAAGAGACCCAGTACTTC. As protein: CASSLAGTSGSGQETQYF. The chain carries TRBV7-2 and TRBJ2-5; 14 bases align to TRBD2. V lost 0 bases and J lost 2; bases outside the gene matches: 5. Per germline, CDR1 SGHTA and CDR2 FQGNSA. The CDR3 has 18 amino acids. Combining the CDR3 with reference TRBV7-2 and TRBJ2-5 gives the whole variable domain GAGVSQSPSNKVTEKGKDVELRCDPISGHTALYWYRQSLGQGLEFLIYFQGNSAPDKSGLPSDRFSAERTGGSVSTLTIQRTQQEDSAVYLCASSLAGTSGSGQETQYFGPGTRLLVL.

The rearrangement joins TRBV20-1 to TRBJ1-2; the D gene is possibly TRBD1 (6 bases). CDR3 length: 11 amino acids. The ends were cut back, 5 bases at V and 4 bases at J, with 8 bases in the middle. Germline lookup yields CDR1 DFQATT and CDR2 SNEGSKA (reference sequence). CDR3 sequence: CSAGQTYGYTF. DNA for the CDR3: TGCAGTGCTGGACAGACCTATGGCTACACCTTC.

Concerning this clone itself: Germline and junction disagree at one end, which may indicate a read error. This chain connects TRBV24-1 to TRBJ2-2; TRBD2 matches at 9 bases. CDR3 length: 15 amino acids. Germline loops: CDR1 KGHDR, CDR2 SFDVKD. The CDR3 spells CATETSGPDTWELFF. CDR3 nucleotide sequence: TGTGCCACCGAGACTAGCGGTCCAGACACCTGGGAGCTGTTTTTT.

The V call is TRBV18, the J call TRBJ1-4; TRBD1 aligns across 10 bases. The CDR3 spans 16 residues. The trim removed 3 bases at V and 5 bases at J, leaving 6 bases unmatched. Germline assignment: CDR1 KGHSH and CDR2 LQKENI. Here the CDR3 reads CASSPGQGIENEKLFF. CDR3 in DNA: TGTGCCAGCTCACCGGGACAGGGGATAGAGAATGAAAAACTGTTTTTT.